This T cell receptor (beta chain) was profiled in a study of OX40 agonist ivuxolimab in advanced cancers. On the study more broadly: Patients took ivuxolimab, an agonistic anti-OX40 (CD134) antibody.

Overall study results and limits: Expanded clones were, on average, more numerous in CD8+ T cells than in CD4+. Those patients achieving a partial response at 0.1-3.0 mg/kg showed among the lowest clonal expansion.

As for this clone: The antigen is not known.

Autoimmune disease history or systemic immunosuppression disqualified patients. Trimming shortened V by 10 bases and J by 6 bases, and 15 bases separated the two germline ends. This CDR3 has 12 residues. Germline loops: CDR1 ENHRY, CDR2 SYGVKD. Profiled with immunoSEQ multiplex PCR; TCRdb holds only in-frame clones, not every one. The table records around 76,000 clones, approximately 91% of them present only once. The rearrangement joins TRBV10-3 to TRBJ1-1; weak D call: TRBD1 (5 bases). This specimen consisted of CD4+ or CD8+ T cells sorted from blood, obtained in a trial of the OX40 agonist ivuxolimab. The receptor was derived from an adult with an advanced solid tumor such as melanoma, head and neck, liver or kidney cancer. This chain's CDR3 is CATGHLSSEAFF. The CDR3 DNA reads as TGTGCCACCGGACATCTTTCTTCTGAAGCTTTCTTT.